This T cell receptor beta chain appears in the sequencing data of a study of human T cells and chemical hapten exposure. The length of the CDR3 is 13 residues. V gave up 0 bases and J gave up 9 bases, with 9 bases separating them. Germline V gives CDR1 LGHNA, CDR2 YSLEER. This clonotype appeared many times. What it recognizes is unknown. Study-level findings and limits: Expanded TCRs produced significantly more large CDR3 similarity clusters than controls did.

Time point reported: patch test 1, 2 weeks after DPC sensitization. The treatment was: therapeutic diphenylcyclopropenone sensitization with weekly scalp DPC. TCRdb called the RACE reads again in MiXCR, with one record for every CDR3 protein. The sample contains 90,000 to 120,000 distinct CDR3 sequences, roughly 9.6% of which appear only once. The TCR was taken from a woman in her 40s with alopecia areata. Some clones in this sample may be carry-over from other donors' samples. The rearrangement links TRBV4-3 to TRBJ2-1, with D perhaps TRBD2 (6 bases). The sequences come from whole blood, collected in connection with sensitization to the hapten diphenylcyclopropenone (DPC). The chain's CDR3 is CASSQDRGSEQFF. DNA for the CDR3: TGCGCCAGCAGCCAAGATCGGGGGAGTGAGCAGTTCTTC.